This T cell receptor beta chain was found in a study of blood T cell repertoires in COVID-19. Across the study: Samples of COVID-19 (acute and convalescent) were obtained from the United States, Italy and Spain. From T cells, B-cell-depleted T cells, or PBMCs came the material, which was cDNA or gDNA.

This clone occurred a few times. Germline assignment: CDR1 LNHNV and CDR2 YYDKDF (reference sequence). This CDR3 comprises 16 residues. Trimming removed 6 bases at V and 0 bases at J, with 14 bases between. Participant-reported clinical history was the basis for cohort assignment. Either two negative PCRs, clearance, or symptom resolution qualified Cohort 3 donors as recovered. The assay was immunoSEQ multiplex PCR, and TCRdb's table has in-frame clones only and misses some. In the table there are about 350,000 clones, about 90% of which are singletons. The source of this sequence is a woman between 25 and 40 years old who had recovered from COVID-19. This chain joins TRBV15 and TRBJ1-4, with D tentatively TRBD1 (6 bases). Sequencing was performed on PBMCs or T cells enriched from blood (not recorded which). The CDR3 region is CATSKVPGATNEKLFF. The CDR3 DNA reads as TGTGCCACCAGTAAGGTACCAGGGGCAACTAATGAAAAACTGTTTTTT.